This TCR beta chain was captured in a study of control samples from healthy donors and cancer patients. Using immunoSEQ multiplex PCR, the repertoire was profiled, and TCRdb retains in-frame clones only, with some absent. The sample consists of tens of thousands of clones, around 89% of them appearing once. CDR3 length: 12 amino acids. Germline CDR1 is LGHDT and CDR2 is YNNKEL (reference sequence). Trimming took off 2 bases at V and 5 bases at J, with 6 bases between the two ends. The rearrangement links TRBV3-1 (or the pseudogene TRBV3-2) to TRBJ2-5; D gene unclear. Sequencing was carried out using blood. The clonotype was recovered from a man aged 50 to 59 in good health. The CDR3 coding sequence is TGTGCCAGCAGCCAATCTGGGGAGACCCAGTACTTC. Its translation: CASSQSGETQYF.